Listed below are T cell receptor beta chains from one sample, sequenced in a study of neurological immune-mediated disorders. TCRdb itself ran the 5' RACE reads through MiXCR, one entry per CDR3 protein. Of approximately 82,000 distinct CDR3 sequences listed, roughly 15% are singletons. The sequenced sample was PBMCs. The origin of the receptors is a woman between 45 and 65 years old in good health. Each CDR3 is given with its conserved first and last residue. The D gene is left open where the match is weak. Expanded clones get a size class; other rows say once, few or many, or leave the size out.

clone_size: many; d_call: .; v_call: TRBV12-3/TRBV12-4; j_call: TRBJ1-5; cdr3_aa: CASSLADNQPQHF; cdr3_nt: TGTGCCAGCAGTTTGGCCGACAATCAGCCCCAGCATTTT
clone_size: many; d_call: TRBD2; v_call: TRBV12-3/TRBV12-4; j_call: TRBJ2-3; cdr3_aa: CASSHRGGQYTDTQYF; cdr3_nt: TGTGCCAGCAGTCATCGGGGGGGACAATACACAGATACGCAGTATTTT
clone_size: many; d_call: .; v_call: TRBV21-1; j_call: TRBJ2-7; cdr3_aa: CASSKDRCPPYEQYF; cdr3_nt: TGTGCCAGCAGCAAAGACAGGTGTCCACCCTACGAGCAGTACTTC
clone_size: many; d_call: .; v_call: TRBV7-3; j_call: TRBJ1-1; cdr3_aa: CASSKNTGGTEAFF; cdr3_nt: TGTGCCAGCAGCAAAAATACGGGGGGGACTGAAGCTTTCTTT
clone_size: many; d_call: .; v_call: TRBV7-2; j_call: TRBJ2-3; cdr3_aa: CASSFRVDTQYF; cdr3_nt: TGTGCCAGCAGCTTCCGGGTGGATACGCAGTATTTT
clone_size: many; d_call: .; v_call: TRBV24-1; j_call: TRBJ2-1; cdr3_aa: CATSDFGGLVNEQFF; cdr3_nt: TGTGCCACCAGTGATTTCGGAGGGCTAGTCAATGAGCAGTTCTTC
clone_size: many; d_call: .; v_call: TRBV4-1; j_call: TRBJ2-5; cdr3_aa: CASSQEYPSRETQYF; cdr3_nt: TGCGCCAGCAGCCAAGAGTACCCCTCCCGGGAGACCCAGTACTTC
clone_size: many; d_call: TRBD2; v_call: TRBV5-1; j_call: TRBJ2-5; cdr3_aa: CASRAGVEETQYF; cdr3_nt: TGCGCCAGCAGAGCGGGAGTCGAGGAGACCCAGTACTTC
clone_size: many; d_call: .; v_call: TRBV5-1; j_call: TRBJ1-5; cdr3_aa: CASSRSGGNQPQHF; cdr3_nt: TGCGCCAGCAGCCGTAGCGGTGGAAATCAGCCCCAGCATTTT
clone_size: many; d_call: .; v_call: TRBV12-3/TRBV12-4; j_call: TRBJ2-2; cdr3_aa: CAGSSGRYTGELFF; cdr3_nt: TGTGCCGGCTCGTCGGGACGGTACACCGGGGAGCTGTTTTTT
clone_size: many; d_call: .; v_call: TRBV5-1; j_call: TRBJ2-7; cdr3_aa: CASSLAAGYEQYF; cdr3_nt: TGCGCCAGCAGCTTGGCCGCAGGCTACGAGCAGTACTTC
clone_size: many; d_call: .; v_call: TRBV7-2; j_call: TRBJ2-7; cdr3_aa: CASSLWTTSYEQYF; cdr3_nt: TGTGCCAGCAGCTTATGGACTACATCCTACGAGCAGTACTTC
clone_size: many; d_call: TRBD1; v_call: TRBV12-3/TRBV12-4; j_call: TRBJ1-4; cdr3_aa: CASSFQGADEKLFF; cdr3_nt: TGTGCCAGCAGTTTTCAGGGGGCGGATGAAAAACTGTTTTTT
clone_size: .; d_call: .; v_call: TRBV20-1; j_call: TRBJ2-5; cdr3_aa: CSARERAGQETQYF; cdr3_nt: TGCAGTGCTAGAGAGCGAGCTGGGCAAGAGACCCAGTACTTC
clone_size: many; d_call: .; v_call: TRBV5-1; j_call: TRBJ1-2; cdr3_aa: CASSPLGGSYGYTF; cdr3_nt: TGCGCCAGCAGCCCCCTGGGGGGGAGCTATGGCTACACCTTC
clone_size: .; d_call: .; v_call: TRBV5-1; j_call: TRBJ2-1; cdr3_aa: CASRATTGTDEQFF; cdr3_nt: TGCGCCAGCAGGGCGACGACTGGGACCGACGAGCAGTTCTTC
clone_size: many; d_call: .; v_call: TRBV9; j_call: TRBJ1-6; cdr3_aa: CASSVGSVTGGNSPLHF; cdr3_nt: TGTGCCAGCAGCGTAGGGAGTGTCACAGGAGGGAATTCACCCCTCCACTTT
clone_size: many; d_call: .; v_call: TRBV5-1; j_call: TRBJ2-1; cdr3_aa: CASSLFQGNEQFF; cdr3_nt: TGCGCCAGCAGCTTGTTCCAGGGCAATGAGCAGTTCTTC
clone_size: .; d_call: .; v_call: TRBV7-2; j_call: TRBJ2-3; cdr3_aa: CASSLFGGIIPTDTQYF; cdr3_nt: TGTGCCAGCAGCTTATTTGGGGGGATTATTCCAACAGATACGCAGTATTTT
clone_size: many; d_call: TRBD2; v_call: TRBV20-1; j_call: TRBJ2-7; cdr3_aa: CSAREREYEQYF; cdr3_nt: TGCAGTGCTAGAGAGCGGGAGTACGAGCAGTACTTC
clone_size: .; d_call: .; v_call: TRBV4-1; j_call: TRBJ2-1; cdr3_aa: CASSQDQDLPQFF; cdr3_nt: TGCGCCAGCAGCCAAGATCAGGACCTCCCGCAGTTCTTC
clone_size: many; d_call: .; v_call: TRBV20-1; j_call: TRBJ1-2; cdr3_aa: CSALQLRGTGYTF; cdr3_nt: TGCAGTGCACTACAACTAAGGGGGACTGGCTACACCTTC
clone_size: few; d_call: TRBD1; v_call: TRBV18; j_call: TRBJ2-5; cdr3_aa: CASSLRGTDSYQETQYF; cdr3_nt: TGTGCCAGCTCACTCAGAGGGACAGATTCGTACCAAGAGACCCAGTACTTC
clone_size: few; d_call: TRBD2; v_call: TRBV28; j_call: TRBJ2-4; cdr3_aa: CASRGGSSDNIQYF; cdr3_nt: TGTGCCAGCAGGGGCGGGAGTTCTGATAACATTCAGTACTTC
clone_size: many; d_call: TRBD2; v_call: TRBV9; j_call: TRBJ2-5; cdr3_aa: CASSLASGLGGETQYF; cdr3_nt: TGTGCCAGCAGCTTAGCTAGCGGGCTGGGGGGAGAGACCCAGTACTTC
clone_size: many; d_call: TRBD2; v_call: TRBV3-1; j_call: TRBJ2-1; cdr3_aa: CASSQDLTSVSNEQFF; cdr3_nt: TGTGCCAGCAGCCAAGATTTAACTAGCGTAAGCAATGAGCAGTTCTTC
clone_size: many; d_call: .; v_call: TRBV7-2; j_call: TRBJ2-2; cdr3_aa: CASSLNGAGYTGELFF; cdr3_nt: TGTGCCAGCAGCCTCAACGGGGCCGGGTACACTGGGGAGCTGTTTTTT
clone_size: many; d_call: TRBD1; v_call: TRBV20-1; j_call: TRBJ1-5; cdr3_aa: CSAAGGTANQPQHF; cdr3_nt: TGCAGTGCGGCCGGTGGGACAGCTAATCAGCCCCAGCATTTT
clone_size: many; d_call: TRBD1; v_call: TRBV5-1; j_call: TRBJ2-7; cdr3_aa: CASGQGAGEQYF; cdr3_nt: TGCGCCAGCGGACAGGGGGCGGGCGAGCAGTACTTC
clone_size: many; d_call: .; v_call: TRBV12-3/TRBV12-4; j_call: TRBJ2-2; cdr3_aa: CASSLIRGYTGELFF; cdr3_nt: TGTGCCAGCAGTTTAATACGGGGTTACACCGGGGAGCTGTTTTTT
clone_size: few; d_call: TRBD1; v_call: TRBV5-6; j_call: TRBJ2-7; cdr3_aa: CASSLVLTGDIDEQYF; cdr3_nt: TGTGCCAGCAGCTTGGTCCTGACAGGGGATATCGACGAGCAGTACTTC
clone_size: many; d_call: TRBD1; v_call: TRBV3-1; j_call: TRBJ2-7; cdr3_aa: CASSQRDSRYEQYF; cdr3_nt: TGTGCCAGCAGCCAGAGGGACAGCCGCTACGAGCAGTACTTC
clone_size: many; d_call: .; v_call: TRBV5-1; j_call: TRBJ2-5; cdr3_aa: CASTELPRSGEETQYF; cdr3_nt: TGCGCCAGCACCGAGCTTCCCCGAAGTGGAGAAGAGACCCAGTACTTC
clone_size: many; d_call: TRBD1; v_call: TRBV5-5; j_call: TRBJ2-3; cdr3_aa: CASSLMLGTGGTDTQYF; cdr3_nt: TGTGCCAGCAGCCTCATGTTGGGGACAGGGGGCACAGATACGCAGTATTTT
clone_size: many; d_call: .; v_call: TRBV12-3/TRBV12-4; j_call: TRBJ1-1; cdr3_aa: CASSRDVEFEAFF; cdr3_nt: TGTGCCAGCAGCCGGGACGTCGAGTTTGAAGCTTTCTTT
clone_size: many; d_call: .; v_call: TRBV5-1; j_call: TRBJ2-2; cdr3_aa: CASSYSTVGANTGELFF; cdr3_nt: TGCGCCAGCAGCTATTCTACGGTTGGGGCGAACACCGGGGAGCTGTTTTTT
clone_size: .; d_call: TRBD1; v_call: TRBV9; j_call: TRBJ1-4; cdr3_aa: CASSGSGGSEKLFF; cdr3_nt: TGTGCCAGCAGCGGATCAGGGGGCTCTGAAAAACTGTTTTTT
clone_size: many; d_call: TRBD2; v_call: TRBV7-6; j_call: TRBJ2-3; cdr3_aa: CASSPLAGGPADTQYF; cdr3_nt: TGTGCCAGCAGCCCCCTAGCGGGAGGGCCGGCAGATACGCAGTATTTT